Sequencing of this T cell receptor (beta chain) was carried out in a study of T cells in localized non-small cell lung cancer. Profiling relied on immunoSEQ multiplex PCR, and the TCRdb table lists in-frame clones only, not all of them. The data hold around 12,000 clones, with 83% observed a single time. Points on this clone: What it binds is not known.

Overall study results and limits: Compared with tumor, uninvolved adjacent lung displayed greater T cell clonality, ranking highest overall. For the top 100 tumor clones, a median around 55 also appeared in adjacent lung.

The source of this sequence is a male donor aged 60 or older with stage I lung adenocarcinoma. This sample comprised peripheral blood, obtained before any cancer treatment.

The CDR3 bases are TGCGCCAGCAGCCAAGGACAGGGTCCCTCTGGAAACACCATATATTTT. As protein: CASSQGQGPSGNTIYF. The chain carries TRBV4-1 and TRBJ1-3; 7 bases agree with TRBD1. V trimming: 1 base; J trimming: 0 bases; junction bases outside the gene matches: 3. Germline CDR1 reads MGHRA; CDR2 reads YSYEKL. The CDR3 length is 16 residues.